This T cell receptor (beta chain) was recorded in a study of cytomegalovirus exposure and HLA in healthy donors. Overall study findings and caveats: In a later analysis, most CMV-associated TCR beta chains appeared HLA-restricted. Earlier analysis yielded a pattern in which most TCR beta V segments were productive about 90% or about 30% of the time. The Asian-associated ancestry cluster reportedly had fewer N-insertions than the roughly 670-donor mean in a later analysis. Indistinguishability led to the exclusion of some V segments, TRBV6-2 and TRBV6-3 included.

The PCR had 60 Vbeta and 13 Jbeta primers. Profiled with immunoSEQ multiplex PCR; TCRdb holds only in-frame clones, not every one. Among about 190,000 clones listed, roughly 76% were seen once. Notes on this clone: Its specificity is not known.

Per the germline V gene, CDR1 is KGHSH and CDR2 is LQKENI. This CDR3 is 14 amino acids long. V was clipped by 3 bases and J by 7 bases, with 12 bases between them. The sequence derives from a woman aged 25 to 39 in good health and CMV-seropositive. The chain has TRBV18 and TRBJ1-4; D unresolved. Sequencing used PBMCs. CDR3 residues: CASSPRREGEKLFF. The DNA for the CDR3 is TGTGCCAGCTCACCCCGCCGCGAGGGTGAAAAACTGTTTTTT. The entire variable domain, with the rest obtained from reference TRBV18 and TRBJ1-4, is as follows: NAGVMQNPRHLVRRRGQEARLRCSPMKGHSHVYWYRQLPEEGLKFMVYLQKENIIDESGMPKERFSAEFPKEGPSILRIQQVVRGDSAAYFCASSPRREGEKLFFGSGTQLSVL.